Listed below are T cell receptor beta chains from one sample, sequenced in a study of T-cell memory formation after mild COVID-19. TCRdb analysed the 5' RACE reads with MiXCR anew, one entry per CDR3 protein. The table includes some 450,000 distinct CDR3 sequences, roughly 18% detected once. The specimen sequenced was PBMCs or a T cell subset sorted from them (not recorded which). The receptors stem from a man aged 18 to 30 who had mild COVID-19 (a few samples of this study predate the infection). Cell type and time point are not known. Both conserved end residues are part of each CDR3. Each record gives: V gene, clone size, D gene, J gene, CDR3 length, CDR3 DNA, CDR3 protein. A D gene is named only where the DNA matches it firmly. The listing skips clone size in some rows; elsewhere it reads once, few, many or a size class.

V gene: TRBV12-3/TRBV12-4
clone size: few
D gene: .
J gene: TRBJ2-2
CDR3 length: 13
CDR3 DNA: TGTGCCAGCAGCCAAGGGCTGGCCGGGGAGCTGTTTTTT
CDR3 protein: CASSQGLAGELFF

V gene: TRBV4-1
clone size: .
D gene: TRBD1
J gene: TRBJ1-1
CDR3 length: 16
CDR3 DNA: TGCGCCGTCAGCCAAGACGTTGCAGGGGGCAGGGTCGGGGCTTTCTTT
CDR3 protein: CAVSQDVAGGRVGAFF

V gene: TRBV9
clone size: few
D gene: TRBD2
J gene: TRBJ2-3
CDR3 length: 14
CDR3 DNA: TGTGCCAGCAGCGTAGCGGGGGGTATAGATACGCAGTATTTT
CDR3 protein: CASSVAGGIDTQYF

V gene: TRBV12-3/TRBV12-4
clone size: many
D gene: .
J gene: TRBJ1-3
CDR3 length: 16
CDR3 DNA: TGTGCCAGCAGCCCCCGGGCGGGGACCTCTGGAAACACCATATATTTT
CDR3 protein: CASSPRAGTSGNTIYF

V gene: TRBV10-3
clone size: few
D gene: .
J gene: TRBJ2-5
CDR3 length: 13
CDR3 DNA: TGTGCCATCAGTGTCTACAGTGAAGAGACCCAGTACTTC
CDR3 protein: CAISVYSEETQYF

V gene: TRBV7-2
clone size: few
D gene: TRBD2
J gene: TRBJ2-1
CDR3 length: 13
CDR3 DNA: TGTGCCAGCAGCTGGGAGGGGAGGAATGAGCAGTTCTTC
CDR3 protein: CASSWEGRNEQFF

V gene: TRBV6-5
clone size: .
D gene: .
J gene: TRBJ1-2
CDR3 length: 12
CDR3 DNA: TGTGCCAGCACCTACGGAGGGAATGGCTACACCTTC
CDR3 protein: CASTYGGNGYTF

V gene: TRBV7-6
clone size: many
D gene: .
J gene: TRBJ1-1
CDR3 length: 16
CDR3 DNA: TGTGCCAGCAGCTTAGGGGTAACAGGGTTGAACACTGAAGCTTTCTTT
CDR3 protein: CASSLGVTGLNTEAFF

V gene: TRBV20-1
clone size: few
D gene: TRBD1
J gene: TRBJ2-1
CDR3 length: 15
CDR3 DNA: TGCAGTGCTAGACTCCGGGACAGAGCAATCGATGAGCAGTTCTTC
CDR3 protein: CSARLRDRAIDEQFF

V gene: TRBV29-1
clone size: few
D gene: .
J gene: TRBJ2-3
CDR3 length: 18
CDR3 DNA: TGCAGCGTTGAAGATAGGGGCAGGGCCCTCCCTGGCACAGATACGCAGTATTTT
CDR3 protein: CSVEDRGRALPGTDTQYF

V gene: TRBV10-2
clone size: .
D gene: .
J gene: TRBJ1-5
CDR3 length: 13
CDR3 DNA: TGCGCCAGCAGAAACGAATTCAATCAGCCCCAGCATTTT
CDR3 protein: CASRNEFNQPQHF

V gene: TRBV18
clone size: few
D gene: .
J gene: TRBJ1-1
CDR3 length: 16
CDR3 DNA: TGTGCCAGCTCCCCCCGGCGAAGATTACTGAACACTGAAGCTTTCTTT
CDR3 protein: CASSPRRRLLNTEAFF

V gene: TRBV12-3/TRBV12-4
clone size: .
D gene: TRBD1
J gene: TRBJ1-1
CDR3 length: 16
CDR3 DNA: TGTGCCAGCAGTCCGGTGGGCCGGACAGGGAGTACTGAAGCTTTCTTT
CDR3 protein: CASSPVGRTGSTEAFF

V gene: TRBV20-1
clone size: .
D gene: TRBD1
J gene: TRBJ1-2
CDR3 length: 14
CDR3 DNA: TGCAGTGCTAGAGATGACAGGGACGGTTATGGCTACACCTTC
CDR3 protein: CSARDDRDGYGYTF

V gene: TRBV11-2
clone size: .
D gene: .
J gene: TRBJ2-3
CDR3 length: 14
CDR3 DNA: TGTGCCAGCAGTGCCATTACAGTAGCAGATACGCAGTATTTT
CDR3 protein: CASSAITVADTQYF

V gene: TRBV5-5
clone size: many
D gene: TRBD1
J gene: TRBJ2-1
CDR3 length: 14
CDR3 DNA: TGTGCCAGCAGAACCGGGACAGGGGGTCATGAGCAGTTCTTC
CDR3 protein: CASRTGTGGHEQFF

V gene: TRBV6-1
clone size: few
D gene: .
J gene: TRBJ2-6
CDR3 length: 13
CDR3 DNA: TGTGCCAGCCATCTCTCTGGGGCCAACGTCCTGACTTTC
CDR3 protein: CASHLSGANVLTF

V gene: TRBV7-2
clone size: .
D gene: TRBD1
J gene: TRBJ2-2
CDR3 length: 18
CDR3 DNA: TGTGCCAGCAGCTACCCCCGCCAGACAGGGATGAACACCGGGGAGCTGTTTTTT
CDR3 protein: CASSYPRQTGMNTGELFF

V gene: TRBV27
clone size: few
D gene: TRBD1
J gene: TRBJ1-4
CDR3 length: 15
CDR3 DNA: TGTGCCAGCAGTACAACACAGGGGAGTAGTGAAAAACTGTTTTTT
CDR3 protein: CASSTTQGSSEKLFF

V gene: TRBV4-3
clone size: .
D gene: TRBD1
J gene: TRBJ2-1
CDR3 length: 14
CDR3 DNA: TGCGCCAGCAGCCAAGGGACAGGGGGTCGTGAGCAGTTCTTC
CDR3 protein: CASSQGTGGREQFF

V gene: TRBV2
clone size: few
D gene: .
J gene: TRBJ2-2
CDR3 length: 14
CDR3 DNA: TGTGCCAGCAAAGGGAGCTGGGCACCCGGGGAGCTGTTTTTT
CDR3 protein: CASKGSWAPGELFF

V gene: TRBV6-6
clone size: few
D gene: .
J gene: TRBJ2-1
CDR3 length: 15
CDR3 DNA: TGTGCCAGCAGTTACTTAACGGGATTATACAATGAGCAGTTCTTC
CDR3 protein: CASSYLTGLYNEQFF

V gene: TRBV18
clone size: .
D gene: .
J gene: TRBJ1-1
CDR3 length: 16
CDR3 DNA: TGTGCCAGCTCACCACCACCGCGCGGTTATTTCACTGAAGCTTTCTTT
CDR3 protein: CASSPPPRGYFTEAFF

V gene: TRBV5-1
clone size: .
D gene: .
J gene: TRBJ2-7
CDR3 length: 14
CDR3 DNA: TGCGCCAGCAGCTTGGCAGGTCATACCTACGAGCAGTACTTC
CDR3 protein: CASSLAGHTYEQYF

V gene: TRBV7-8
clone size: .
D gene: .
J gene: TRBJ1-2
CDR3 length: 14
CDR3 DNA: TGTGCCAGCAGCTTAGGTCTGAGGGGCTATGGCTACACCTTC
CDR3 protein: CASSLGLRGYGYTF

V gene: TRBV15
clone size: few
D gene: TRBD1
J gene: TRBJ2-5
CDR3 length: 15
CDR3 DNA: TGTGCCACCAGCGGCCGGGACAGGGATTTAGAGACCCAGTACTTC
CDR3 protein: CATSGRDRDLETQYF

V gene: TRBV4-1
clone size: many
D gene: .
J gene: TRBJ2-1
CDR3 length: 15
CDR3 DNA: TGCGCCAGCAGCCAAGAAATGGGCCCCGGCGTACGGCAGTTCTTC
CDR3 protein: CASSQEMGPGVRQFF

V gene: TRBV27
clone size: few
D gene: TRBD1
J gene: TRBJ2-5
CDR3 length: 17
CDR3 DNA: TGTGCCAGCAGTCAACGAGGGCGTCTGACAGGGGGAGAGACCCAGTACTTC
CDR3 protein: CASSQRGRLTGGETQYF

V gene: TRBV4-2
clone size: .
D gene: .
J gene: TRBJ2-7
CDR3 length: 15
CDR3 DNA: TGTGCCAGCAGCCAAGGGCCAGACTCGACCTACGAGCAGTACTTC
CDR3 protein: CASSQGPDSTYEQYF

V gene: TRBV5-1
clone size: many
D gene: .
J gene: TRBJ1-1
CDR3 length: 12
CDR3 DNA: TGCGCCAGCAGAGACAGGAACACTGAAGCTTTCTTT
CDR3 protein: CASRDRNTEAFF

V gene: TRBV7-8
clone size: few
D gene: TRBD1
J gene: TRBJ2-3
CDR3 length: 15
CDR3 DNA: TGTGCCAGCAGCTCTGCAGGGGGTTGGACAGATACGCAGTATTTT
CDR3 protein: CASSSAGGWTDTQYF

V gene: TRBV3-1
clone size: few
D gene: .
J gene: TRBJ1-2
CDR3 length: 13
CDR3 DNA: TGTGCCAGCAGCCACGGACTGGGAGATGGCTACACCTTC
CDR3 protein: CASSHGLGDGYTF

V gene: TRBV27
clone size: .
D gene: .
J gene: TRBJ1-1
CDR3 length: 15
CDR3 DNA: TGTGCCAGCAGTTGGCGGTCACCGAGGGACACTGAAGCTTTCTTT
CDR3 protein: CASSWRSPRDTEAFF

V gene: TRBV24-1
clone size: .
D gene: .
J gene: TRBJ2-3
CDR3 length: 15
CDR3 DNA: TGTGCCACCAGTGCTCTAGCCGGTAGCACAGATACGCAGTATTTT
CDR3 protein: CATSALAGSTDTQYF

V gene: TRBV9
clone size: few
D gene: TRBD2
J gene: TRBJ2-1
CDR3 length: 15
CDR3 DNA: TGTGCCAGCAGCGAGCGGGGGAGCTCCTACAATGAGCAGTTCTTC
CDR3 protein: CASSERGSSYNEQFF

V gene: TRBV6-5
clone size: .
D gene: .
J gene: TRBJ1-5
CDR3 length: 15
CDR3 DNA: TGTGCCAGCAGTTACTCGGTCAGGACTAATCAGCCCCAGCATTTT
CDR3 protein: CASSYSVRTNQPQHF

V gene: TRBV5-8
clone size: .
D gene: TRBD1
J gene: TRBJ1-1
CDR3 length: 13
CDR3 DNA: TGTGCCAGCAGACGACAGGGGTACACTGAAGCTTTCTTT
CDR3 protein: CASRRQGYTEAFF

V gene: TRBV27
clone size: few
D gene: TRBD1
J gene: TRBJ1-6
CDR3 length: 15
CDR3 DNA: TGTGCCAGCAGCCCACCGGGACAGAGGGGTTCACCCCTCCACTTT
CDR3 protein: CASSPPGQRGSPLHF

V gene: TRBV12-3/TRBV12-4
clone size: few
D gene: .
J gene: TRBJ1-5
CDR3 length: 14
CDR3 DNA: TGTGCCAGCAGTCCGAGGGGCATAGTGCAGCCCCAGCATTTT
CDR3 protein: CASSPRGIVQPQHF

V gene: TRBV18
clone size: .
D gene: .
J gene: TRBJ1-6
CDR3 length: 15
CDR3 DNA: TGTGCCAGCTCACCTCCCAGGACGCCCAATTCACCCCTCCACTTT
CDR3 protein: CASSPPRTPNSPLHF

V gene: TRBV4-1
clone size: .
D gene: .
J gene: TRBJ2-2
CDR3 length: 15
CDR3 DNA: TGCGCCAGCAGCCCCGGCCCTCTACTCACCGGGGAGCTGTTTTTT
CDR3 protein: CASSPGPLLTGELFF

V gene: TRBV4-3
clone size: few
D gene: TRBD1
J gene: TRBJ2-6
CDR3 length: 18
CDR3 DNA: TGCGCCAGCAGCCAAGATATGGGACAGGGAGCTGGGGCCAACGTCCTGACTTTC
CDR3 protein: CASSQDMGQGAGANVLTF

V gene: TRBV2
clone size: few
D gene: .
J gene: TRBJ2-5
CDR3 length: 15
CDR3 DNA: TGTGCCAGCAGCACAAGGGGAACAAACCAAGAGACCCAGTACTTC
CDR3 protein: CASSTRGTNQETQYF

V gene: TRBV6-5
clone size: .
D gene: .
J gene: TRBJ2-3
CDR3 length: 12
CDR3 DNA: TGTGCCAGCCATGGTATACCAGATACGCAGTATTTT
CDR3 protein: CASHGIPDTQYF

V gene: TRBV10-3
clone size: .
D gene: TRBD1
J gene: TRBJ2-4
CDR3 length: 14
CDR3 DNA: TGTGCCATCAGTGAGAGGGACAGCCCAAACATTCAGTACTTC
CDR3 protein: CAISERDSPNIQYF

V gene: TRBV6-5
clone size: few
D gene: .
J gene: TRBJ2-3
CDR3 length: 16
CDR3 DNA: TGTGCCAGCAGTTTTTACGCGACGGCCATGGTGGATACGCAGTATTTT
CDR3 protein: CASSFYATAMVDTQYF

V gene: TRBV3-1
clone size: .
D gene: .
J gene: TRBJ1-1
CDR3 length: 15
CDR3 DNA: TGTGCCAGCAGCCCTGGGCCGGGACCCGGTGCTGAAGCTTTCTTT
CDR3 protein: CASSPGPGPGAEAFF

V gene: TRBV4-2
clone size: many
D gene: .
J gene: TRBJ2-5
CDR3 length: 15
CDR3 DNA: TGTGCCAGCAGCCAAGGGCCTAGCCCATACGAGACCCAGTACTTC
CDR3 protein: CASSQGPSPYETQYF